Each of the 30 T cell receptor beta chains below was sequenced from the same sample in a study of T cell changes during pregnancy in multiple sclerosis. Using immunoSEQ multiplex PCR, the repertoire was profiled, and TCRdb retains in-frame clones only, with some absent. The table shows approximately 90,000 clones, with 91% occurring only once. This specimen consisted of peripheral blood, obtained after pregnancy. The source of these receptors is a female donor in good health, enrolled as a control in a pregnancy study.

CDR3 sequence reads: CASSPPGLVISPLHF. The CDR3 nucleotides are TGTGCCAGCTCACCCCCGGGACTTGTAATTTCACCCCTCCACTTT. The chain joins TRBV18 to TRBJ1-6, with D possibly matching TRBD1 (5 bases). This CDR3 is built from 15 residues. Germline V gene lookup returns CDR1 KGHSH and CDR2 LQKENI. Trimming took 3 bases from V and 9 from J, leaving 15 bases between them.

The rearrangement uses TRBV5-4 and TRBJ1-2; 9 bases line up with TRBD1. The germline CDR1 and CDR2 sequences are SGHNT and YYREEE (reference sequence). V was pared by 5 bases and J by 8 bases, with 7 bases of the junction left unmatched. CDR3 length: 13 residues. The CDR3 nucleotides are TGTGCCAGCAGTCCGACAGGGGGGGGAGGCTACACCTTC. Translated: CASSPTGGGGYTF.

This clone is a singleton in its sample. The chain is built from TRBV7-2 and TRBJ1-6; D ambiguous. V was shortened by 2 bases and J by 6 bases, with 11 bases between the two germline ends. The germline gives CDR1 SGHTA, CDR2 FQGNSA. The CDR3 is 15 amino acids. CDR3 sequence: CASSLNALSNSPLHF. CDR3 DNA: TGTGCCAGCAGCTTAAATGCGCTGAGTAATTCACCCCTCCACTTT.

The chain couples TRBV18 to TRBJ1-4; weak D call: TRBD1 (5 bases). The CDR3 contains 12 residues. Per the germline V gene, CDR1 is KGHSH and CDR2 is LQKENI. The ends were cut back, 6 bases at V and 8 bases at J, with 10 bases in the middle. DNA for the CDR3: TGTGCCAGCTCCCCCCGGGGGGAAAAACTGTTTTTT. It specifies CASSPRGEKLFF.

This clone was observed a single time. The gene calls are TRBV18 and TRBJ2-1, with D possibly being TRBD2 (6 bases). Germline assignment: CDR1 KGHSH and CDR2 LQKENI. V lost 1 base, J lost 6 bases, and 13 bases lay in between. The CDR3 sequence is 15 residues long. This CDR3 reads CASSPQEGSRNEQFF. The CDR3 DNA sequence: TGTGCCAGCTCACCACAGGAGGGGTCGCGCAATGAGCAGTTCTTC.

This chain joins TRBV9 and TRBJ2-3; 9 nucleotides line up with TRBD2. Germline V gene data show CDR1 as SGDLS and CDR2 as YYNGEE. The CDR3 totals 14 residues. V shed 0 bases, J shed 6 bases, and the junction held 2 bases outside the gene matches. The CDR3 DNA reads TGTGCCAGCAGCGTAGGCGGGGGGGCGGATACGCAGTATTTT. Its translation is CASSVGGGADTQYF.

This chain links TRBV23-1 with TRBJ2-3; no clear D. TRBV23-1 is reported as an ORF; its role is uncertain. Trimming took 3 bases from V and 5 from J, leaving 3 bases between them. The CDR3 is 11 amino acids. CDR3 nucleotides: TGCGCCAGCAGTCATAAAGATACGCAGTATTTT. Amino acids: CASSHKDTQYF.

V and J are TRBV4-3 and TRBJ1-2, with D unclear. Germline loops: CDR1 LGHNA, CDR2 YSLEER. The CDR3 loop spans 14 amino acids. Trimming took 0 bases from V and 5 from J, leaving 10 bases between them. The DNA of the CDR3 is TGCGCCAGCAGCCAAGATGGAGGAGGGTATGGCTACACCTTC. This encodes CASSQDGGGYGYTF.

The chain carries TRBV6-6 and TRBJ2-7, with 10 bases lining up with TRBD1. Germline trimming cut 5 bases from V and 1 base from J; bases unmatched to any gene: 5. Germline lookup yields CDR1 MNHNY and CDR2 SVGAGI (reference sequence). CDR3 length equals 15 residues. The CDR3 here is CASSMTGGPSYEQYF. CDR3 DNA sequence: TGTGCCAGCAGTATGACAGGGGGCCCTTCCTACGAGCAGTACTTC.

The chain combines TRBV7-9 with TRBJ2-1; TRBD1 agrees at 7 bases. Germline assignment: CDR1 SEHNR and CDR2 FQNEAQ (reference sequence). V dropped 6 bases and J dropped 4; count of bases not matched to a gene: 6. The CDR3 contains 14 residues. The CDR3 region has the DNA TGTGCCAGCAGACCAAAACAGGGGTACAATGAGCAGTTCTTC. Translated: CASRPKQGYNEQFF.

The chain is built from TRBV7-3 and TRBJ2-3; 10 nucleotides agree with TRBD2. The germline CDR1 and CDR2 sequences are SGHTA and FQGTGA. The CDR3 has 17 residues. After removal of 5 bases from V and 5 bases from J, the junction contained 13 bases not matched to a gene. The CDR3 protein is CASSQALAGAGVDTQYF. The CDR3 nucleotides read TGTGCCAGCAGCCAAGCCCTAGCGGGGGCCGGCGTAGATACGCAGTATTTT.

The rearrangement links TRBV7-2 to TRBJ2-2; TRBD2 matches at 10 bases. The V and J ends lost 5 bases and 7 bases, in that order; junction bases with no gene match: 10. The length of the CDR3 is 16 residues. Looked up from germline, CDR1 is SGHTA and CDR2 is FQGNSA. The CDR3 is CASSMLAGAVIGELFF. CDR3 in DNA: TGTGCCAGCAGCATGCTAGCGGGGGCTGTGATCGGGGAGCTGTTTTTT.

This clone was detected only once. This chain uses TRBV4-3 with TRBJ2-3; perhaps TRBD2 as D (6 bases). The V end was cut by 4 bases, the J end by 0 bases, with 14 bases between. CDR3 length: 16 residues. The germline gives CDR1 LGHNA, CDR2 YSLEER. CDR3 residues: CASSPDLGRSTDTQYF. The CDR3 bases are TGCGCCAGCAGCCCGGATTTGGGGAGGAGCACAGATACGCAGTATTTT.

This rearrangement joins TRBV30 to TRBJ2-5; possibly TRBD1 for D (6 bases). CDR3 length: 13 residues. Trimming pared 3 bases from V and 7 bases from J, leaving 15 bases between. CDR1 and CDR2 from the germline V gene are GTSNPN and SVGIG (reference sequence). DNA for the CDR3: TGTGCCTGGAGCCTAGGGGGAACGGGGACCCAGTACTTC. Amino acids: CAWSLGGTGTQYF.

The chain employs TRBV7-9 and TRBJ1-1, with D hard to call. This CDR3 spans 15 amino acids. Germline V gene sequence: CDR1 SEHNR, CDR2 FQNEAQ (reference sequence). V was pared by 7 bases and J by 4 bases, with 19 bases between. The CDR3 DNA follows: TGTGCCAGCATCGGGATCGTTACGGAGGGCACTGAAGCTTTCTTT. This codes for CASIGIVTEGTEAFF.

The CDR3 spells CASSFGVSGGFQETQYF. CDR3 nucleotides: TGTGCCAGCAGCTTCGGGGTTAGCGGGGGATTCCAAGAGACCCAGTACTTC. This sequence joins TRBV5-8 and TRBJ2-5; 9 bases match TRBD2. The CDR3 contains 17 residues. Looked up from germline, CDR1 is SGHTS and CDR2 is YDEGEE. Trimming removed 2 bases from V and 1 base from J; junction bases left unmatched: 9.

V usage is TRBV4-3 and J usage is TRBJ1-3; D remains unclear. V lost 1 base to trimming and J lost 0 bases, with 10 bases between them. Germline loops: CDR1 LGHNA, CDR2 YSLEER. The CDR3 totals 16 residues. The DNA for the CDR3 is TGCGCCAGCAGCCAAGGTGCGGGCCTCTCTGGAAACACCATATATTTT. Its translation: CASSQGAGLSGNTIYF.

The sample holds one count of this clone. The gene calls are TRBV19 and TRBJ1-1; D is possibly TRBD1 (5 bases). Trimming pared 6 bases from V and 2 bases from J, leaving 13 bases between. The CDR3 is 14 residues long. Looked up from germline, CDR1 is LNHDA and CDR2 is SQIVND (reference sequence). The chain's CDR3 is CASSFRVPNTEAFF. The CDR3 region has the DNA TGTGCCAGTAGCTTCAGGGTTCCTAACACTGAAGCTTTCTTT.

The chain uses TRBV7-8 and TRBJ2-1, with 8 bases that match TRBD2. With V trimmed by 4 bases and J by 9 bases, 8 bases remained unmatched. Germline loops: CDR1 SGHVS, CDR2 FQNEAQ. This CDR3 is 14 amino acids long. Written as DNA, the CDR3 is TGTGCCAGCAGCTCGGGACTAGATCTCGGTGAGCAGTTCTTC. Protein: CASSSGLDLGEQFF.

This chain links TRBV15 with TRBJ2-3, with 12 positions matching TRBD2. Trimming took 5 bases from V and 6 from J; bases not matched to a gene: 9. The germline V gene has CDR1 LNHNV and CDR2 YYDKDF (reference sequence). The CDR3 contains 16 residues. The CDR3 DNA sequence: TGTGCCACCAGCCGGGGACTAGCGGGCGGGCGGGATACGCAGTATTTT. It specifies CATSRGLAGGRDTQYF.

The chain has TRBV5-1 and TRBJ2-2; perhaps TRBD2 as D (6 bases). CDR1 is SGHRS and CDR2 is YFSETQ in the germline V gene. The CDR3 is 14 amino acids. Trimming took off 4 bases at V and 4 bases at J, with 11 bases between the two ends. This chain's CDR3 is CASSQEGGTGELFF. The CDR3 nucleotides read TGCGCCAGCAGCCAGGAGGGAGGCACCGGGGAGCTGTTTTTT.

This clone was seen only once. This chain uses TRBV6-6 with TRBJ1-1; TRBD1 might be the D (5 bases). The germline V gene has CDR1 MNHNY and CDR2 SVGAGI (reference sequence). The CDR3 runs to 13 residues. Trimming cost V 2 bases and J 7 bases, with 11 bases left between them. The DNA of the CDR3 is TGTGCCAGCAGTTACGACAGTCGCTTTGAAGCTTTCTTT. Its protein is CASSYDSRFEAFF.

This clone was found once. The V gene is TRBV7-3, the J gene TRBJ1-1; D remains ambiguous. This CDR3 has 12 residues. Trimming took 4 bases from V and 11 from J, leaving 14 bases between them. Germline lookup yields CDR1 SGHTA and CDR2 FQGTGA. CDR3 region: CASSSPGTGAFF. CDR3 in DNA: TGTGCCAGCAGCTCCCCGGGTACCGGGGCTTTCTTT.

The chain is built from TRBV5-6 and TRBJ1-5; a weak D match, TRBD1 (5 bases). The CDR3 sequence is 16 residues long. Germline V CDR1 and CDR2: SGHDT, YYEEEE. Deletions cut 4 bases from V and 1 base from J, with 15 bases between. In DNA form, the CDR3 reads TGTGCCAGCAGCCATTCCGGGGGTGTGAGCAATCAGCCCCAGCATTTT. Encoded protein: CASSHSGGVSNQPQHF.

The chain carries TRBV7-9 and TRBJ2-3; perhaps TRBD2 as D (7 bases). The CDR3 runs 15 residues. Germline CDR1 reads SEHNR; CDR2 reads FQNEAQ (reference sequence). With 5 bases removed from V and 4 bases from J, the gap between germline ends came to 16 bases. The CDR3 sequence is CASSPGGSNSDTQYF. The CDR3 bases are TGTGCCAGCAGCCCGGGGGGCAGTAACTCAGATACGCAGTATTTT.

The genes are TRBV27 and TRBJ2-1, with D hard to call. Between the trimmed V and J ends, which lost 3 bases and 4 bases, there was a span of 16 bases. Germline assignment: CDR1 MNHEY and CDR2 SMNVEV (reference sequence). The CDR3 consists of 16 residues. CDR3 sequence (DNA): TGTGCCAGCAGTTTTAGGTCGGGTTTACCGTACAATGAGCAGTTCTTC. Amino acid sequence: CASSFRSGLPYNEQFF.

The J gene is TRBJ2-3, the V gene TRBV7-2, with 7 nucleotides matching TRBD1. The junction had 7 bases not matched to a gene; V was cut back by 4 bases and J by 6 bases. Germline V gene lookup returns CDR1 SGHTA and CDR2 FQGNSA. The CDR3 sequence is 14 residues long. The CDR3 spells CASSSSLGGDTQYF. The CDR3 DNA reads TGTGCCAGCAGCTCCTCTTTAGGGGGCGATACGCAGTATTTT.

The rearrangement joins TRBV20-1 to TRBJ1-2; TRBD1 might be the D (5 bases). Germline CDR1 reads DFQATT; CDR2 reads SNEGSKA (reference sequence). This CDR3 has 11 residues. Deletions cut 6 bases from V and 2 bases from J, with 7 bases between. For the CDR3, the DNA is TGCAGTGCAAGACAGAACTATGGCTACACCTTC. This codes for CSARQNYGYTF.

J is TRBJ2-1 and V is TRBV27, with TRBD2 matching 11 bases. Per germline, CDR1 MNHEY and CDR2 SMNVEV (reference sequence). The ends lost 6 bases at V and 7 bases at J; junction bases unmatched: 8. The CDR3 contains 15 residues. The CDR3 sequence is CASSAGLAGGNEQFF. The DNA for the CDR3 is TGTGCCAGCAGCGCTGGGCTAGCGGGGGGAAATGAGCAGTTCTTC.

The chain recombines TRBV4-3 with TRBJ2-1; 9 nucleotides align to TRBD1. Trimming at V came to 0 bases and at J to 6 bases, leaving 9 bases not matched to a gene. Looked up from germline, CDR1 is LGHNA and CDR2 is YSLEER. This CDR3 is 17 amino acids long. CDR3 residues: CASSQDIRQGVSNEQFF. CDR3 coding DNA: TGCGCCAGCAGCCAAGATATTCGACAGGGGGTTAGCAATGAGCAGTTCTTC.